A single sample is the source of the 30 T cell receptor beta chains below, sequenced in a study of blood T cell repertoires in COVID-19. Using immunoSEQ multiplex PCR, the repertoire was profiled, and TCRdb retains in-frame clones only, with some absent. The table shows some 28,000 clones, with under 85% occurring only once. Sample: peripheral blood. Receptors originate from a man aged 70-80 years with acute or convalescent COVID-19.

This clone has only one observation. The chain recombines TRBV3-1 (or the pseudogene TRBV3-2) with TRBJ2-7, with 7 nucleotides matching TRBD1. V trimming: 4 bases; J trimming: 5 bases; junction bases outside the gene matches: 5. The germline CDR1 and CDR2 sequences are LGHDT and YNNKEL (reference sequence). The length of the CDR3 is 13 residues. The CDR3 nucleotides read TGTGCCAGCAGCCCGTCAGGGGGTGACGAGCAGTACTTC. This gives the protein CASSPSGGDEQYF.

This chain connects TRBV6-5 to TRBJ2-7; 8 bases are shared with TRBD1. Germline CDR1 reads MNHEY; CDR2 reads SVGAGI. V shed 0 bases and J 4 bases; nucleotides not matched to a gene: 2. The CDR3 is made up of 14 amino acids. CDR3 nucleotide sequence: TGTGCCAGCAGTTACTCGAACAGGGGGTACGAGCAGTACTTC. Translated: CASSYSNRGYEQYF.

The chain employs TRBV24-1 and TRBJ2-1; 14 positions agree with TRBD2. V lost 4 bases and J lost 3; bases outside the gene matches: 4. The V gene's germline CDR1 is KGHDR and CDR2 SFDVKD. CDR3 length: 17 residues. The CDR3 here is CATSDPGTSGGYNEQFF. Here the CDR3 DNA reads TGTGCCACCAGTGACCCCGGGACTAGCGGGGGCTACAATGAGCAGTTCTTC.

V gene TRBV6-6 combines with J gene TRBJ1-1, with D unresolved. Germline assignment: CDR1 MNHNY and CDR2 SVGAGI (reference sequence). V was cut by 2 bases and J by 1 base, with 11 bases left in between. CDR3 size: 15 residues. CDR3 DNA: TGTGCCAGCAGTTACAAATCAAACAGGAACACTGAAGCTTTCTTT. It yields the protein CASSYKSNRNTEAFF.

V gene TRBV28 combines with J gene TRBJ2-7; weak D call: TRBD1 (6 bases). Germline V lookup: CDR1 MDHEN, CDR2 SYDVKM. The CDR3 extends over 13 amino acids. Trimming took off 2 bases at V and 2 bases at J, with 7 bases between the two ends. CDR3 DNA: TGTGCCAGCAGTTTACCAGGGGCCTACGAGCAGTACTTC. The encoded protein is CASSLPGAYEQYF.

The chain joins TRBV30 to TRBJ1-2, with 8 bases that match TRBD1. The CDR3 runs to 13 residues. Germline CDR1 GTSNPN, CDR2 SVGIG (reference sequence). The J segment lost 4 bases and the V segment lost 2 bases, leaving 3 bases of the junction unmatched. CDR3 protein: CAWSRDRPYGYTF. CDR3 nucleotides: TGTGCCTGGAGTCGGGACAGGCCCTATGGCTACACCTTC.

The V gene is TRBV7-9, the J gene TRBJ2-7, with a possible D match to TRBD2 (6 bases). The V gene's germline CDR1 is SEHNR and CDR2 FQNEAQ (reference sequence). The germline V and J ends were trimmed by 5 bases and 6 bases, with 17 bases remaining between them. The CDR3 runs to 14 residues. CDR3 sequence: CASSPETRVGEQYF. Here the CDR3 DNA reads TGTGCCAGCAGCCCGGAGACTAGGGTCGGCGAGCAGTACTTC.

The rearrangement uses TRBV18 and TRBJ1-1; 9 positions agree with TRBD1. Germline CDR1 KGHSH, CDR2 LQKENI. Losses at the gene ends were 6 bases for V and 0 bases for J; bases not matched to a gene: 8. The CDR3 has 16 residues. CDR3 nucleotides: TGTGCCAGCTCGACGGGACAGGGTTTAATGAACACTGAAGCTTTCTTT. Its translation: CASSTGQGLMNTEAFF.

The gene calls are TRBV3-1 (or the pseudogene TRBV3-2) and TRBJ2-1; no firm D call. This CDR3 contains 16 residues. Trimming removed 3 bases at V and 0 bases at J, with 12 bases between. CDR1 and CDR2 (germline): LGHDT, YNNKEL (reference sequence). The CDR3 sequence is CASSHPDCFSYNEQFF. Here the CDR3 DNA reads TGTGCCAGCAGCCACCCTGACTGTTTCTCCTACAATGAGCAGTTCTTC.

The CDR3 DNA reads TGTGCCAGCAGCTATAGGACTAGCGGGAGTACCTACAATGAGCAGTTCTTC. Its protein product is CASSYRTSGSTYNEQFF. V is TRBV11-2 and J is TRBJ2-1; 13 bases align to TRBD2. CDR3 size: 17 residues. Germline V gene data show CDR1 as SGHAT and CDR2 as FQNNGV. The V segment lost 4 bases and the J segment 2 bases; nucleotides outside the gene matches: 5.

J is TRBJ1-6 and V is TRBV30; D gene unclear. Trimming stripped 5 bases from V and 7 bases from J, with 9 bases between. Germline CDR1 reads GTSNPN; CDR2 reads SVGIG (reference sequence). The CDR3 covers 12 residues. This CDR3 is CAWESGNSPLHF. DNA for the CDR3: TGTGCCTGGGAGTCGGGAAATTCACCCCTCCACTTT.

This clone was recorded only once. DNA of the CDR3: TGTGCCAGCAGCAAGGATTCCGGGACAGGTTTAGTGGTCTTTGAAGCTTTCTTT. Its translation is CASSKDSGTGLVVFEAFF. The chain is built from TRBV21-1 and TRBJ1-1; TRBD1 was called by the table and not checked on the DNA. TRBV21-1 is reported as a pseudogene. This CDR3 is built from 18 residues.

The chain joins TRBV19 to TRBJ1-3, with 7 nucleotides matching TRBD1. Germline V gene data show CDR1 as LNHDA and CDR2 as SQIVND (reference sequence). Trimming removed 3 bases from V and 0 bases from J; junction bases left unmatched: 5. CDR3 size: 16 residues. The CDR3 region is CASSIWDSSSGNTIYF. The CDR3 nucleotides read TGTGCCAGTAGTATCTGGGACAGCAGCTCTGGAAACACCATATATTTT.

This clone was counted once. This rearrangement joins TRBV7-2 to TRBJ2-7; 11 nucleotides match TRBD2. Germline V gene lookup returns CDR1 SGHTA and CDR2 FQGNSA. The CDR3 sequence is 18 residues long. After removal of 4 bases from V and 2 bases from J, the junction contained 13 bases not matched to a gene. CDR3 in DNA: TGTGCCAGCAGCTCCGTTCGTAGTAGCGGGAGGGGTACCTACGAGCAGTACTTC. It codes for CASSSVRSSGRGTYEQYF. Filled out from reference TRBV7-2 and TRBJ2-7, the complete variable domain reads GAGVSQSPSNKVTEKGKDVELRCDPISGHTALYWYRQSLGQGLEFLIYFQGNSAPDKSGLPSDRFSAERTGGSVSTLTIQRTQQEDSAVYLCASSSVRSSGRGTYEQYFGPGTRLTVT.

V gene TRBV6-5 combines with J gene TRBJ2-7; 7 nucleotides match TRBD1. After removal of 7 bases from V and 3 bases from J, the junction contained 12 bases not matched to a gene. Germline V gives CDR1 MNHEY, CDR2 SVGAGI. The CDR3 length is 15 residues. The CDR3 coding sequence is TGTGCCAGCAAATTACTGACAGGGCCGTTCTACGAGCAGTACTTC. Its protein product is CASKLLTGPFYEQYF.

The chain has TRBV28 and TRBJ2-7; 7 bases fit TRBD1. V was pared by 1 base and J by 0 bases, with 6 bases of the junction left unmatched. The CDR3 is 16 amino acids. Germline values: CDR1 MDHEN, CDR2 SYDVKM. As DNA, the CDR3 is TGTGCCAGCAGTTTATATGGACAGGCGCTCTCCTACGAGCAGTACTTC. Protein product: CASSLYGQALSYEQYF.

The chain is built from TRBV10-3 and TRBJ2-3, with D perhaps matching TRBD1 (5 bases). Trimming left V 7 bases short and J 3 bases short, with 11 bases between. Germline V gene data show CDR1 as ENHRY and CDR2 as SYGVKD. The CDR3 spans 13 residues. This CDR3 is CAIKSRDTDTQYF. Written as DNA, the CDR3 is TGTGCCATCAAGTCCAGGGATACAGATACGCAGTATTTT.

The V gene is TRBV5-8, the J gene TRBJ1-5, with a possible D match to TRBD1 (6 bases). The CDR3 has 15 amino acids. Deletions cut 7 bases from V and 0 bases from J, with 14 bases between. The germline V gene has CDR1 SGHTS and CDR2 YDEGEE. CDR3 loop: CASSRGYYSNQPQHF. The CDR3 DNA is TGTGCCAGCTCCAGGGGCTATTATAGCAATCAGCCCCAGCATTTT.

The J gene is TRBJ1-2, the V gene TRBV6-2 or TRBV6-3, with a weak D call TRBD1 (5 bases). Trimming left V 6 bases short and J 8 bases short, with 10 bases between. The germline CDR1 and CDR2 sequences are MNHEY and SVGEGT. The CDR3 has 11 amino acids. In nucleotides, the CDR3 is TGTGCCAGCAGCTCCGGACAAGGCTACACCTTC. This gives the protein CASSSGQGYTF.

This clone was observed a single time. This chain joins TRBV19 and TRBJ1-2; a possible D gene is TRBD1 (5 bases). This CDR3 has 14 residues. V was shortened by 6 bases and J by 8 bases, with 19 bases between the two germline ends. CDR1 and CDR2 from the germline V gene are LNHDA and SQIVND (reference sequence). The CDR3 region has the DNA TGTGCCAGTAGATGGGGCGGGGAGAAAGGAGGCTACACCTTC. Its translation is CASRWGGEKGGYTF.

The chain combines TRBV7-2 with TRBJ2-5; D may be TRBD2 (6 bases). The CDR3 covers 13 residues. Germline V gene data show CDR1 as SGHTA and CDR2 as FQGNSA. V was trimmed by 1 base and J by 13 bases, leaving 16 bases between them. CDR3 sequence: CASSLGLTSLVYF. The CDR3 DNA follows: TGTGCCAGCAGCTTAGGTCTGACTAGTCTTGTGTACTTC.

In this sample, this clone turned up a few times. The V call is TRBV9, the J call TRBJ1-1; D gene ambiguous. V was trimmed by 0 bases and J by 2 bases, leaving 8 bases between them. CDR1 is SGDLS, CDR2 YYNGEE, per germline. This CDR3 is 14 amino acids long. The DNA for the CDR3 is TGTGCCAGCAGCGTAGTTAGCAGCAACACTGAAGCTTTCTTT. Residues: CASSVVSSNTEAFF.

V usage is TRBV5-5 and J usage is TRBJ2-2, with 8 bases fitting TRBD1. In germline, CDR1 is SGHKS, CDR2 YYEKEE (reference sequence). This CDR3 region has 17 residues. V shed 4 bases and J 6 bases; nucleotides not matched to a gene: 14. As DNA, the CDR3 is TGTGCCAGCAGCCGGTTGGGTGGACAGGGACTCCCCGGGGAGCTGTTTTTT. This sequence encodes CASSRLGGQGLPGELFF.

This rearrangement joins TRBV7-2 to TRBJ2-1, with D tentatively TRBD1 (5 bases). The CDR3 loop spans 15 amino acids. Germline V lookup: CDR1 SGHTA, CDR2 FQGNSA. V gave up 5 bases and J gave up 5 bases, with 16 bases separating them. The CDR3 coding sequence is TGTGCCAGCAGCCCACAGGTCCGTGAGAACAATGAGCAGTTCTTC. Amino acid sequence: CASSPQVRENNEQFF.

This chain uses TRBV18 with TRBJ2-5, with a weak D call TRBD2 (5 bases). The germline V and J ends were trimmed by 3 bases and 4 bases, with 12 bases remaining between them. The germline V gene has CDR1 KGHSH and CDR2 LQKENI. There are 14 residues in the CDR3. The CDR3 here is CASSPGVGRETQYF. The CDR3 region has the DNA TGTGCCAGCTCACCGGGAGTAGGTCGAGAGACCCAGTACTTC.

This clone was picked up a small number of times. V usage is TRBV4-1 and J usage is TRBJ1-6; 8 nucleotides agree with TRBD1. The ends lost 4 bases at V and 0 bases at J; junction bases unmatched: 17. CDR1 and CDR2 (germline): MGHRA, YSYEKL. There are 21 residues in the CDR3. CDR3 loop: CASSRLPPSGGQDSYNSPLHF. DNA of the CDR3: TGCGCCAGCAGCCGCCTGCCTCCTTCAGGGGGCCAAGACTCCTATAATTCACCCCTCCACTTT.

The chain has TRBV25-1 and TRBJ1-5, with a possible D match to TRBD1 (6 bases). In germline, CDR1 is MGHDK, CDR2 SYGVNS. V lost 4 bases, J lost 0 bases, and 10 bases lay in between. The CDR3 loop spans 15 amino acids. The CDR3 sequence: CASSGDRHSNQPQHF. The CDR3 DNA reads TGTGCCAGCAGTGGCGACAGGCATAGCAATCAGCCCCAGCATTTT. The variable domain in full, completed from reference TRBV25-1 and TRBJ1-5, reads EADIYQTPRYLVIGTGKKITLECSQTMGHDKMYWYQQDPGMELHLIHYSYGVNSTEKGDLSSESTVSRIRTEHFPLTLESARPSHTSQYLCASSGDRHSNQPQHFGDGTRLSIL.

This rearrangement joins TRBV9 to TRBJ2-5, with 7 bases that match TRBD2. The CDR3 extends over 15 amino acids. V dropped 0 bases and J dropped 4; count of bases not matched to a gene: 6. The germline V gene has CDR1 SGDLS and CDR2 YYNGEE. The CDR3 sequence: CASSVGSGGSETQYF. For the CDR3, the DNA is TGTGCCAGCAGCGTAGGGTCGGGAGGATCAGAGACCCAGTACTTC.

V and J are TRBV28 and TRBJ1-2; D is possibly TRBD1 (6 bases). The germline CDR1 and CDR2 sequences are MDHEN and SYDVKM. The CDR3 extends over 16 amino acids. Trimming pared 4 bases from V and 3 bases from J, leaving 18 bases between. Here the CDR3 reads CASSSRGGWGHYGYTF. The DNA of the CDR3 is TGTGCCAGCAGTTCCAGGGGAGGGTGGGGTCACTATGGCTACACCTTC.

This clone was recorded a few times. The chain links TRBV28 to TRBJ1-1; 7 bases fit TRBD1. CDR1 and CDR2 from the germline V gene are MDHEN and SYDVKM. The length of the CDR3 is 14 residues. V lost 6 bases to trimming and J lost 1 base; unmatched junction nucleotides: 5. In DNA, the CDR3 is TGTGCCAGCAGACCAGGGGGTTGGAACACTGAAGCTTTCTTT. Its protein is CASRPGGWNTEAFF. The full variable domain, its missing parts supplied by reference TRBV28 and TRBJ1-1, is DVKVTQSSRYLVKRTGEKVFLECVQDMDHENMFWYRQDPGLGLRLIYFSYDVKMKEKGDIPEGYSVSREKKERFSLILESASTNQTSMYLCASRPGGWNTEAFFGQGTRLTVV.